The 22 T cell receptor beta chains in this list originate from one sample, sequenced in a study of response to subunit inactivated influenza vaccine. TCRdb re-derived calls from the RT-PCR reads in MiXCR, one entry per CDR3 protein. The sample contains more than 450,000 distinct CDR3 sequences, 11% of which appear only once. This sample was shared with a second study, whose subject was T cells expressing NK-cell markers. As reported in that work: What made the TCR beta cDNA was 5'RACE template switching with UMIs.

The source was PBMCs from blood, collected on the day of vaccination. The receptors here all came from a man aged 50-59 years who received an inactivated influenza vaccine.

This chain links TRBV20-1 with TRBJ2-1, with 11 bases aligning to TRBD1. CDR3 length equals 16 residues. Germline V gives CDR1 DFQATT, CDR2 SNEGSKA (reference sequence). J was trimmed by 4 bases and V by 3 bases; bases with no gene match: 8. The CDR3 DNA is TGCAGTGCTAGGGACAGGGGGCGCCCTTCATACAATGAGCAGTTCTTC. Encoded protein: CSARDRGRPSYNEQFF.

This clonotype was detected only a few times. The V call is TRBV12-3 or TRBV12-4, the J call TRBJ2-3, with TRBD2 matching over 9 bases. The CDR3 is made up of 17 amino acids. Trimming removed 7 bases from V and 2 bases from J; junction bases left unmatched: 13. In DNA form, the CDR3 reads TGTGCCAGCAACACCCCGGGGGCGGGGGGGTACACAGATACGCAGTATTTT. This sequence encodes CASNTPGAGGYTDTQYF.

The V call is TRBV20-1, the J call TRBJ2-7; 7 bases are shared with TRBD1. The CDR3 is made up of 15 amino acids. J was trimmed by 5 bases and V by 2 bases; bases with no gene match: 12. Germline V lookup: CDR1 DFQATT, CDR2 SNEGSKA (reference sequence). CDR3 in DNA: TGCAGTGCTAGACCTATCGACAGGGCGCTAGACGAGCAGTACTTC. Its translation is CSARPIDRALDEQYF.

In this sample, this clonotype turned up a few times. The V and J genes are TRBV12-3 or TRBV12-4 and TRBJ2-1, with 10 bases that match TRBD1. Unmatched junction bases numbered 7, after V lost 3 bases and J lost 8 bases. This CDR3 is built from 15 residues. CDR3 loop: CASSFGDRGGDEQFF. For the CDR3, the DNA is TGTGCCAGCAGTTTCGGGGACAGGGGAGGGGATGAGCAGTTCTTC.

The chain combines TRBV20-1 with TRBJ1-6, with D possibly matching TRBD1 (5 bases). Germline V gene sequence: CDR1 DFQATT, CDR2 SNEGSKA (reference sequence). The CDR3 sequence is 14 residues long. Trimming cost V 3 bases and J 6 bases, with 12 bases left between them. The CDR3 nucleotides are TGCAGTGCTAGGGTTCAGGGAACTAATTCACCCCTCCACTTT. It specifies CSARVQGTNSPLHF.

A note on this clonotype: A much larger clone lies a single base off, so this may be a read error. This chain joins TRBV20-1 and TRBJ1-6; 7 bases agree with TRBD1. CDR1 and CDR2 from the germline V gene are DFQATT and SNEGSKA (reference sequence). The CDR3 totals 16 residues. The CDR3 DNA is TGCTGTGCTAGAGGCCCAGGGGGAAACTCTCATTCACCCCTCCACTTT. It encodes CCARGPGGNSHSPLHF.

This clonotype showed up just a few times. The CDR3 region is CASSPNPSGGKETQYF. The CDR3 DNA reads as TGTGCCAGCAGTCCAAACCCTAGCGGGGGGAAAGAGACCCAGTACTTC. This chain connects TRBV28 to TRBJ2-5; 11 bases fit TRBD2. The CDR3 is made up of 16 amino acids. Germline V gene lookup returns CDR1 MDHEN and CDR2 SYDVKM. V was clipped by 5 bases and J by 3 bases; unmatched bases: 8.

The chain recombines TRBV29-1 with TRBJ2-3; perhaps TRBD1 as D (5 bases). The germline gives CDR1 SQVTM, CDR2 ANQGSEA. This CDR3 spans 14 amino acids. The V end was cut by 8 bases, the J end by 3 bases, with 18 bases between. The CDR3: CSIRIRVLTDTQYF. In DNA form, the CDR3 reads TGCAGCATACGTATCAGGGTATTAACAGATACGCAGTATTTT.

Points on this clonotype: Since the CDR3 does not end with the conserved phenylalanine or tryptophan, this likely comes from a read error. This chain uses TRBV4-3 with TRBJ2-3, with 8 bases that match TRBD2. J gave up 5 bases and V 2 bases, and 9 bases lay outside the gene matches. The CDR3 runs to 16 residues. Per the germline V gene, CDR1 is LGHNA and CDR2 is YSLEER. CDR3 DNA: TGCGCCAGCAGCCAACAAACTAGCGGCGGCGTAGATACGCAGTATTTG. Protein sequence: CASSQQTSGGVDTQYL.

The sample holds a few counts of this clonotype. The chain joins TRBV5-1 to TRBJ1-6; unclear D gene. CDR3 length: 15 residues. The V gene's germline CDR1 is SGHRS and CDR2 YFSETQ. Trimming cost V 0 bases and J 6 bases, with 10 bases left between them. The CDR3, as DNA: TGCGCCAGCAGCTTGGATGGTTTATCTAATTCACCCCTCCACTTT. Protein product: CASSLDGLSNSPLHF.

The sample holds many counts of this clonotype. V gene TRBV6-1 combines with J gene TRBJ2-2; 8 bases are shared with TRBD2. The CDR3 extends over 16 amino acids. V lost 8 bases to trimming and J lost 3 bases; unmatched junction nucleotides: 11. In germline, CDR1 is MNHNS, CDR2 SASEGT. This CDR3 is CASGSFSGVYTGELFF. The CDR3 nucleotides read TGTGCCAGCGGATCATTTAGCGGGGTTTACACCGGGGAGCTGTTTTTT.

This chain joins TRBV24-1 and TRBJ2-2, with D unclear. The V end lost 8 bases, the J end lost 2 bases, and 8 bases lay between the germline ends. Germline lookup yields CDR1 KGHDR and CDR2 SFDVKD. This CDR3 region has 13 residues. The CDR3, as DNA: TGTGCCACCAAAGGTCCTAACACCGGGGAGCTGTTTTTT. Its protein product is CATKGPNTGELFF.

The J gene is TRBJ2-3, the V gene TRBV5-1, with no clear D. The CDR3 sequence is 16 residues long. Germline CDR1 and CDR2: SGHRS and YFSETQ. V lost 0 bases and J lost 2, with 13 bases in between. Here the CDR3 reads CASSLGPGRPTDTQYF. CDR3 sequence (DNA): TGCGCCAGCAGCTTGGGACCTGGTCGGCCCACAGATACGCAGTATTTT.

The chain is built from TRBV12-3 or TRBV12-4 and TRBJ2-3, with D tentatively TRBD2 (6 bases). The V gene lost 2 bases and the J gene lost 4 bases, with 22 bases spanning the gap. The CDR3 is 18 residues long. Here the CDR3 DNA reads TGTGCCAGCAGTTTAAGGTGGGAGCCCTCGGGAGTCGCAGATACGCAGTATTTT. Residues: CASSLRWEPSGVADTQYF.

The chain recombines TRBV24-1 with TRBJ1-1; weak D call: TRBD1 (5 bases). The CDR3 is 18 residues long. Deletions cut 1 base from V and 3 bases from J, with 20 bases between. Per germline, CDR1 KGHDR and CDR2 SFDVKD. The DNA of the CDR3 is TGTGCCACCAGTGATTTAATTGAGCAGGGAGTTTGTGACACTGAAGCTTTCTTT. It encodes CATSDLIEQGVCDTEAFF.

This clonotype was seen a handful of times. The chain combines TRBV6-5 with TRBJ2-7, with 7 bases that match TRBD2. Per germline, CDR1 MNHEY and CDR2 SVGAGI. This CDR3 region has 15 residues. The ends lost 2 bases at V and 6 bases at J; junction bases unmatched: 10. The CDR3: CASSYTAGSSREQYF. As DNA, the CDR3 is TGTGCCAGCAGTTACACAGCGGGGTCCTCCCGCGAGCAGTACTTC.

This chain connects TRBV20-1 to TRBJ2-5; D not certain. Germline CDR1 is DFQATT and CDR2 is SNEGSKA (reference sequence). The CDR3 is 15 residues long. The V and J ends lost 5 bases and 8 bases respectively, with 24 bases between them. The CDR3 bases are TGCAGTGCTGAGGCTTCGGCGGATTCACATAATACCCAGTACTTC. Translation gives CSAEASADSHNTQYF.

The chain uses TRBV19 and TRBJ2-5; 7 bases agree with TRBD1. Germline lookup yields CDR1 LNHDA and CDR2 SQIVND (reference sequence). V shed 5 bases and J 1 base; nucleotides not matched to a gene: 13. CDR3 length: 17 amino acids. The CDR3 protein is CASSAIGQAVLQETQYF. The CDR3 DNA follows: TGTGCCAGTAGTGCGATTGGACAGGCGGTCCTCCAAGAGACCCAGTACTTC.

This clonotype was seen many times. The chain has TRBV12-3 or TRBV12-4 and TRBJ2-5; D may correspond to TRBD1 or TRBD2 (5 bases each). The CDR3 is made up of 15 amino acids. Trimming left V 4 bases short and J 1 base short, with 13 bases between. CDR3 residues: CASSWDDAPQETQYF. The CDR3 DNA reads TGTGCCAGCAGTTGGGACGATGCCCCCCAAGAGACCCAGTACTTC.

The chain employs TRBV28 and TRBJ2-5; unclear D gene. This CDR3 has 15 amino acids. The V end was cut by 6 bases, the J end by 3 bases, with 17 bases between. CDR1 and CDR2 (germline): MDHEN, SYDVKM. CDR3 DNA: TGTGCCAGCAGCCCCAACAATGGATTCGAAGAGACCCAGTACTTC. It encodes CASSPNNGFEETQYF.

This clonotype was seen only a few times. This chain joins TRBV7-9 and TRBJ2-1, with 10 bases matching TRBD2. With 4 bases clipped from V and 7 bases from J, the junction kept 4 bases outside the gene matches. CDR1 is SEHNR and CDR2 is FQNEAQ in the germline V gene (reference sequence). This CDR3 comprises 14 residues. CDR3 loop: CASSSPGLANEQFF. The CDR3 DNA follows: TGTGCCAGCAGCTCCCCGGGACTAGCGAATGAGCAGTTCTTC.

This clonotype was observed many times. The chain links TRBV20-1 to TRBJ1-1; D is uncertain. CDR3 length: 13 amino acids. V lost 5 bases, J lost 0 bases, and 10 bases lay in between. Germline V gene lookup returns CDR1 DFQATT and CDR2 SNEGSKA (reference sequence). The CDR3 DNA reads TGCAGTGCTTTTACAGTAATGAACACTGAAGCTTTCTTT. It encodes CSAFTVMNTEAFF.